This TCR beta chain emerged from a study of cytomegalovirus exposure and HLA in healthy donors. The study's findings and limits: Researchers reported in a later analysis that a missense DCLRE1C variant was tied to TCR beta V- and J-gene trimming.

Of note for this clone: The antigen remains undetermined.

In germline, CDR1 is GTSNPN, CDR2 SVGIG (reference sequence). The CDR3 runs 13 residues. Trimming removed 2 bases at V and 2 bases at J, with 7 bases between. Though nominally healthy at sampling, donors likely had unrecorded immune exposures. The PCR was carried out with 60 Vbeta primers and 13 Jbeta primers. TCRdb keeps only in-frame clones here, not all; method: immunoSEQ multiplex PCR. This table holds some 160,000 clones, around four fifths found once. The clonotype originates from a boy between 2 and 10 years old in good health and CMV-seronegative. The sample taken for sequencing was PBMCs. The chain joins TRBV30 to TRBJ1-5; D may be TRBD1 (5 bases). CDR3 sequence: CAWSFRGNQPQHF. CDR3 DNA: TGTGCCTGGAGTTTCAGGGGCAATCAGCCCCAGCATTTT.